The T cell receptor (beta chain) under discussion was sequenced for a study of CD8 T cells in Susac syndrome. The authors reverse transcribed about 0.5 to 1 ug RNA with random hexamers. TCRdb itself ran the immunoSEQ multiplex PCR reads through MiXCR, one entry per CDR3 protein. This sample has 400,000 or so distinct CDR3 sequences, with about 85% found just once. The study's findings and limits: The study conceded that relatively few individuals underwent its TCR sequencing and HLA analysis.

CD8+ and CD4+ T cells from blood underwent TCR beta sequencing, which was carried out in a high-throughput format. With regard to this clonotype: Antigen unknown.

The V gene's germline CDR1 is GTSNPN and CDR2 SVGIG (reference sequence). Trimming removed 1 base from V and 4 bases from J, with 16 bases in between. The CDR3 length is 15 residues. The genes are TRBV30 and TRBJ1-2, with D possibly TRBD1 on 6 matching bases. The sequencing sample was made of CD8+ T cells from PBMCs. This clonotype originated in a human donor with multiple sclerosis. For the CDR3, the DNA is TGTGCCTGGAGTGCTTTGGGCAGCAGGGGCTATGGCTACACCTTC. Translating gives CAWSALGSRGYGYTF.